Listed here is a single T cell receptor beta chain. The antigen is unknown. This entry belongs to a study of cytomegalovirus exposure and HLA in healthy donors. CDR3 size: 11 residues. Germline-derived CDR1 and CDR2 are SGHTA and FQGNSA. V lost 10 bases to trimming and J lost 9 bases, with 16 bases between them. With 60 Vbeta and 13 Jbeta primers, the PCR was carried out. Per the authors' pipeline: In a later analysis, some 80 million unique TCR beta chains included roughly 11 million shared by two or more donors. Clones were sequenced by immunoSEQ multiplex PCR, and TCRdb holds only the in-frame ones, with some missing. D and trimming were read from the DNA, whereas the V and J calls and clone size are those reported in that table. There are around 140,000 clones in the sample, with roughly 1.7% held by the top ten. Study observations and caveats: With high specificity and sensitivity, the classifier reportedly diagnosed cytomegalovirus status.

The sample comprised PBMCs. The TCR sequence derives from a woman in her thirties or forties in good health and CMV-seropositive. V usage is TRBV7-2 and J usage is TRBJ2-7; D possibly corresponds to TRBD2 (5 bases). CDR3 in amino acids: CATGEGQRQYF. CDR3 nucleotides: TGTGCCACCGGGGAAGGGCAAAGGCAGTACTTC.